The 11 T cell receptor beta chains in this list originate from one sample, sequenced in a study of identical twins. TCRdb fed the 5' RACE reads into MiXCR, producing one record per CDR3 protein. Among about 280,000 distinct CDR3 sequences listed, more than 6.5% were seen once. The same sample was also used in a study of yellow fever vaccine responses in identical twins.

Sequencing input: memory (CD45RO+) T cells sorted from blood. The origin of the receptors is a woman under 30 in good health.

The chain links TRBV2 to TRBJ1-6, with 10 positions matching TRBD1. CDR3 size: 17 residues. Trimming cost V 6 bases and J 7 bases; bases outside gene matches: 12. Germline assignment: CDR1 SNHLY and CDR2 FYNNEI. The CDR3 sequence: CASSPHLTGQGNSPLHF. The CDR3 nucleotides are TGTGCCAGCAGCCCGCACCTTACGGGACAGGGGAATTCACCCCTCCACTTT.

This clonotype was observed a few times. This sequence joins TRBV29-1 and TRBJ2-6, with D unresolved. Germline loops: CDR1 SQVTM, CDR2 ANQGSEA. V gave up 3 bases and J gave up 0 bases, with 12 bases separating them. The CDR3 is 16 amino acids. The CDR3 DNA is TGCAGCGTTGAGGTAGGATGGTCCTCTGGGGCCAACGTCCTGACTTTC. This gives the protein CSVEVGWSSGANVLTF.

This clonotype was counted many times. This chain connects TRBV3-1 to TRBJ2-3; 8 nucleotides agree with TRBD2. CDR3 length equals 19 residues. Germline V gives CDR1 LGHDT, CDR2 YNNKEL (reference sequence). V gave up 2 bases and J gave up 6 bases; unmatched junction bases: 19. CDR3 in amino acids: CASSQRPLYSGDKRDTQYF. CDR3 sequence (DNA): TGTGCCAGCAGCCAACGTCCCCTCTATAGCGGGGACAAAAGGGATACGCAGTATTTT.

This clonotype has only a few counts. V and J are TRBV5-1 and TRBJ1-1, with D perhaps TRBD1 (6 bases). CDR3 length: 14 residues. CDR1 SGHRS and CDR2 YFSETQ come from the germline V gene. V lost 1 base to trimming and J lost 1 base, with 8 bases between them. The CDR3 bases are TGCGCCAGCAGCTTGAGCAGGGGGAACACTGAAGCTTTCTTT. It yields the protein CASSLSRGNTEAFF.

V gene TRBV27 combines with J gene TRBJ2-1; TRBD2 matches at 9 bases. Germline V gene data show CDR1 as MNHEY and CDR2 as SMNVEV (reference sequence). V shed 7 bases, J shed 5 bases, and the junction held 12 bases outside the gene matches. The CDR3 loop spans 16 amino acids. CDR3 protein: CASTGSGRSPHNEQFF. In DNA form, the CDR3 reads TGTGCCAGCACCGGAAGCGGGAGGAGTCCGCACAATGAGCAGTTCTTC.

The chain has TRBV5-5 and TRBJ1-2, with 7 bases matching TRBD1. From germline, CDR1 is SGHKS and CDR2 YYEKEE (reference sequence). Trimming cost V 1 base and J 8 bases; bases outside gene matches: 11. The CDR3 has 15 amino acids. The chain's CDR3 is CASSLTGEVFYGYTF. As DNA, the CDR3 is TGTGCCAGCAGCTTGACAGGGGAGGTCTTCTACGGCTACACCTTC.

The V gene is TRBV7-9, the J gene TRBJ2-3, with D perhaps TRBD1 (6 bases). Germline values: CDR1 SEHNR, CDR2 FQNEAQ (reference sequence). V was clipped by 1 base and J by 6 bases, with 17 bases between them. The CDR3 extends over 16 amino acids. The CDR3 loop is CASSLDRAKHGDTQYF. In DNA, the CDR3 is TGTGCCAGCAGCTTAGACAGGGCCAAACACGGCGATACGCAGTATTTT. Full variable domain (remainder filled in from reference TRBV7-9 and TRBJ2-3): DTGVSQNPRHKITKRGQNVTFRCDPISEHNRLYWYRQTLGQGPEFLTYFQNEAQLEKSRLLSDRFSAERPKGSFSTLEIQRTEQGDSAMYLCASSLDRAKHGDTQYFGPGTRLTVL.

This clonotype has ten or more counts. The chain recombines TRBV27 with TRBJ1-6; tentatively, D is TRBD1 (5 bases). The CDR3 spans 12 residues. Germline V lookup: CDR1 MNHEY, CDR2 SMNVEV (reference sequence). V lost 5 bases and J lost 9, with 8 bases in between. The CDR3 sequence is CASSGGGSPLHF. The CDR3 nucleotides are TGTGCCAGCAGTGGGGGGGGTTCACCCCTCCACTTT.

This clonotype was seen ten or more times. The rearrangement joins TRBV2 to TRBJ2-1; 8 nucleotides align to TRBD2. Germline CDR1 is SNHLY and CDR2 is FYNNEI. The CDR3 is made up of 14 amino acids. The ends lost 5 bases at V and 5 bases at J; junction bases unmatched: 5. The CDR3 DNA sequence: TGTGCCAGCAGTACTGGGACTAGGGACAATGAGCAGTTCTTC. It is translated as CASSTGTRDNEQFF.

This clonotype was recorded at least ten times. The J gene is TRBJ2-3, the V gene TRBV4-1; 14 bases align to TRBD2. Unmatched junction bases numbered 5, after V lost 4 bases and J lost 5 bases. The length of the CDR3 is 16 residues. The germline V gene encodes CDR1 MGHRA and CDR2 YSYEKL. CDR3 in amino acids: CASSRGLAGVVDTQYF. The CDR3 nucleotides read TGCGCCAGCAGCCGGGGACTAGCGGGGGTCGTAGATACGCAGTATTTT.

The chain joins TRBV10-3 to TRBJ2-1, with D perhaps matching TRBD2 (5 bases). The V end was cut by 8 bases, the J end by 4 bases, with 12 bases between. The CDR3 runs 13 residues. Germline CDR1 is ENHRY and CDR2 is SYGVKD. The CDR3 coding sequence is TGTGCCATCGGAGGTTCCCCTTACAATGAGCAGTTCTTC. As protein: CAIGGSPYNEQFF.